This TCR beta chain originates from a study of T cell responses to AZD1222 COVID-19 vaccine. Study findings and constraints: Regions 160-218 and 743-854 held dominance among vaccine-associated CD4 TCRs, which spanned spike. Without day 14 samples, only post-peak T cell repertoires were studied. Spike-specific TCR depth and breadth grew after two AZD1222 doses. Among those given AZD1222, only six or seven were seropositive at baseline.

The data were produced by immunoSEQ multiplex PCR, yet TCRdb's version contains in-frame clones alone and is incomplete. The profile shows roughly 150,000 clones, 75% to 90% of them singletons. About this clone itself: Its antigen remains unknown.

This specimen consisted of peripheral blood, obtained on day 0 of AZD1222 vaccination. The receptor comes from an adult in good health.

CDR3 DNA sequence: TGTGCCAGCACGGGCGGAGAGACCCAGTACTTC. Translation gives CASTGGETQYF. J is TRBJ2-5 and V is TRBV28; no definite D call. Trimming removed 7 bases at V and 4 bases at J, with 7 bases between. The CDR3 sequence is 11 residues long. Germline CDR1 MDHEN, CDR2 SYDVKM.